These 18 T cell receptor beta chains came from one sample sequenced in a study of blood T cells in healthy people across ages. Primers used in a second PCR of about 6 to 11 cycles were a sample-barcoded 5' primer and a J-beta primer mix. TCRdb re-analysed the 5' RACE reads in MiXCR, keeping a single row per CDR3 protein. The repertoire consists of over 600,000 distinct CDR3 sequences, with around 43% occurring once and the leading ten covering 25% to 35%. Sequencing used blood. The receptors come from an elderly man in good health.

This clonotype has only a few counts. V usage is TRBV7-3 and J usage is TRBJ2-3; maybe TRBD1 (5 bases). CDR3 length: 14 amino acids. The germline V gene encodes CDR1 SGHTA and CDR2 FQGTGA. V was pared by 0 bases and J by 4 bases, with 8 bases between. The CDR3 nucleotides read TGTGCCAGCAGCTTAACAGGGGTGGCAGATACGCAGTATTTT. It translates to CASSLTGVADTQYF. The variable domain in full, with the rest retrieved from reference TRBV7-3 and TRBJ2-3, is GAGVSQTPSNKVTEKGKYVELRCDPISGHTALYWYRQSLGQGPEFLIYFQGTGAADDSGLPNDRFFAVRPEGSVSTLKIQRTERGDSAVYLCASSLTGVADTQYFGPGTRLTVL.

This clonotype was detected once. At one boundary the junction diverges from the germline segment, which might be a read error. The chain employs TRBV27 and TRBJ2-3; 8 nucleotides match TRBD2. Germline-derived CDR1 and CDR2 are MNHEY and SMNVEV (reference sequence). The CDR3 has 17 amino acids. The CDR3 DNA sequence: TGTGCCACCAGGGGCCCTCCACGGGGGGGATCGTCAGATACGCGGTATTTT. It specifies CATRGPPRGGSSDTRYF.

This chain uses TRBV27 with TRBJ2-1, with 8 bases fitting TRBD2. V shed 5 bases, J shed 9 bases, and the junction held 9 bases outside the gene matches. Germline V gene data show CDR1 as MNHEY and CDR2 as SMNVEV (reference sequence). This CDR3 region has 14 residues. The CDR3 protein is CASSRGGRVSEQFF. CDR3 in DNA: TGTGCCAGCAGTCGCGGGGGGAGGGTCAGTGAGCAGTTCTTC.

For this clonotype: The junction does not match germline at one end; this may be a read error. The CDR3 sequence: CASSPSGRRNTGAFF. DNA of the CDR3: TGTGCCAGCAGTCCCTCCGGGCGGAGGAACACTGGAGCTTTCTTT. This rearrangement joins TRBV6-6 to TRBJ1-1, with unresolved D. The CDR3 sequence is 15 residues long. CDR1 and CDR2 from the germline V gene are MNHNY and SVGAGI (reference sequence).

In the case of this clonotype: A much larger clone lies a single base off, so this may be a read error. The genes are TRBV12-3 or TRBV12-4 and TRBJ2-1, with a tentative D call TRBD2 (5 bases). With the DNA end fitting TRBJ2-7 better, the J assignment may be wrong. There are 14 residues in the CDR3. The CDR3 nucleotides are TGTGCCAGCAGTTTAGTATTCGGGAACAATGAGCAGTACTTC. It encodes CASSLVFGNNEQYF.

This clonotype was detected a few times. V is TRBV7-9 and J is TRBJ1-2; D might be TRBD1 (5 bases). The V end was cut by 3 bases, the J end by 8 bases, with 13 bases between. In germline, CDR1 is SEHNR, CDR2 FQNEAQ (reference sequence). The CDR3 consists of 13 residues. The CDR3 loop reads CASSFYGTEGYTF. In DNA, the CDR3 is TGTGCCAGCAGCTTTTACGGGACCGAAGGCTACACCTTC.

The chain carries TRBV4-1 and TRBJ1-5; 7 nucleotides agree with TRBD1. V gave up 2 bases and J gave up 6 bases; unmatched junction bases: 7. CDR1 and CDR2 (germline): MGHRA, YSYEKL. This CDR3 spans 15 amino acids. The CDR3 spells CASSQTGQVGQPQHF. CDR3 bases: TGCGCCAGCAGCCAAACTGGACAGGTAGGTCAGCCCCAGCATTTT.

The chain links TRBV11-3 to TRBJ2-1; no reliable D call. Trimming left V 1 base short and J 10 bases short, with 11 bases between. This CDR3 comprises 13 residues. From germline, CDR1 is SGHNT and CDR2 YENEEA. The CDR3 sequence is CASSLAAIREQFF. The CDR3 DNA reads TGTGCCAGCAGCTTAGCAGCGATTCGGGAGCAGTTCTTC.

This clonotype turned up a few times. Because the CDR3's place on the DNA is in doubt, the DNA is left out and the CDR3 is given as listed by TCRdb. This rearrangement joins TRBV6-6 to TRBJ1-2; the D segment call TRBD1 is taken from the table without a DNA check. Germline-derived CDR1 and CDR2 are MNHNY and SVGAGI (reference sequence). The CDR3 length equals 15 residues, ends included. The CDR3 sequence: CASSSSDRVNYGYTF.

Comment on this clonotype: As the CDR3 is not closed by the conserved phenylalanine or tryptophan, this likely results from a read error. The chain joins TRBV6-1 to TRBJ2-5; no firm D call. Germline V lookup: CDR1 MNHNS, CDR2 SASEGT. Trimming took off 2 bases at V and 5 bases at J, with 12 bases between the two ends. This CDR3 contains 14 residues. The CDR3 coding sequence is TGTGCCAGCAGTGAATGGCCGGGCGGCGAGACCCAGTACTTA. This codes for CASSEWPGGETQYL.

CDR3 region: CASGIAGGRETQYF. The CDR3 DNA is TGTGCCAGCGGAATCGCGGGGGGGCGCGAGACCCAGTACTTC. The rearrangement uses TRBV2 and TRBJ2-5, with TRBD2 matching 9 bases. The CDR3 extends over 14 amino acids. J gave up 5 bases and V 8 bases, and 9 bases lay outside the gene matches. Germline assignment: CDR1 SNHLY and CDR2 FYNNEI. Full variable domain (remainder filled in from reference TRBV2 and TRBJ2-5): EPEVTQTPSHQVTQMGQEVILRCVPISNHLYFYWYRQILGQKVEFLVSFYNNEISEKSEIFDDQFSVERPDGSNFTLKIRSTKLEDSAMYFCASGIAGGRETQYFGPGTRLLVL.

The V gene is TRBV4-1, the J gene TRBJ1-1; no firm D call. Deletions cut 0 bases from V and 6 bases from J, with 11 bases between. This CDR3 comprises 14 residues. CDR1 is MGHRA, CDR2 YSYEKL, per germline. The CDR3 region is CASSQDVGRPEAFF. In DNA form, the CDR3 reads TGCGCCAGCAGCCAAGATGTGGGGAGACCTGAAGCTTTCTTT.

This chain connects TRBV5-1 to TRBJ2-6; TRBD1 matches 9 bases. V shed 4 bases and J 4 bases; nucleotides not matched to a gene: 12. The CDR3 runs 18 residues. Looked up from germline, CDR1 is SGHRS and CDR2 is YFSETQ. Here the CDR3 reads CASSPFPTGGSGANVLTF. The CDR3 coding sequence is TGCGCCAGCAGCCCCTTCCCGACAGGGGGATCCGGGGCCAACGTCCTGACTTTC.

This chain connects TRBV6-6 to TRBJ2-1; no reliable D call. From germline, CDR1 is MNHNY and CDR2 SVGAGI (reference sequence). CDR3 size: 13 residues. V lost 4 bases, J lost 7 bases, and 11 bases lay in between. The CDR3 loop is CASSCPDRNEQFF. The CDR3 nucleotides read TGTGCCAGCAGTTGCCCCGACCGAAATGAGCAGTTCTTC.

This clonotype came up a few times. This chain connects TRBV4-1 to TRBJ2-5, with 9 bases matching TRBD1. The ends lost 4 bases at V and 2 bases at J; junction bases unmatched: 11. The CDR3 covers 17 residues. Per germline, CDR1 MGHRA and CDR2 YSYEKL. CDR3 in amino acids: CASSRQTGGSNQETQYF. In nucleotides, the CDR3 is TGCGCCAGCAGCCGCCAGACAGGGGGTTCTAATCAAGAGACCCAGTACTTC.

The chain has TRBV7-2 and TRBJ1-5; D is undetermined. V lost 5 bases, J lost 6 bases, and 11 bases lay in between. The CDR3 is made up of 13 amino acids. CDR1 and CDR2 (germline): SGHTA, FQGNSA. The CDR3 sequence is CASSVDVGQPQHF. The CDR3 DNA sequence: TGTGCCAGCAGCGTAGACGTAGGTCAGCCCCAGCATTTT.

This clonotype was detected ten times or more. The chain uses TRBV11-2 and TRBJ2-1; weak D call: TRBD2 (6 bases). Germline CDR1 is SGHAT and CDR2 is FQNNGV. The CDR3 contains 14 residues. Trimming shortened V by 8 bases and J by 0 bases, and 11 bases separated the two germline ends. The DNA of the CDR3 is TGTGCCAGCGGCCGGGACTTCTCCTACAATGAGCAGTTCTTC. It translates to CASGRDFSYNEQFF.

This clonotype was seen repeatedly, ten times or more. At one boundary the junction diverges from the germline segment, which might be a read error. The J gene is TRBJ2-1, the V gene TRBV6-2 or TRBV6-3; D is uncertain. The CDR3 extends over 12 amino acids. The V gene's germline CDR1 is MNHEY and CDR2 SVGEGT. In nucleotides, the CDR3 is TGCGCCAGCAGCTACTCCTACAATGAGCAGTTCTTC. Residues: CASSYSYNEQFF.